This T cell receptor (beta chain) was observed in a study of OX40 agonist ivuxolimab in advanced cancers. Study-wide context: Intravenous ivuxolimab was administered to patients every 2 weeks at 0.01 to 10 mg/kg.

Patients were ruled out by autoimmune disease history or systemic immunosuppression. Assay used: immunoSEQ multiplex PCR; TCRdb lists only in-frame clones, some missing. The repertoire holds over 60,000 clones, with over 75% as singletons. The germline gives CDR1 LGHNA, CDR2 YNFKEQ. Trimming took 0 bases from V and 3 from J, leaving 5 bases between them. The length of the CDR3 is 14 residues. This clonotype was obtained from an adult with an advanced solid tumor such as melanoma, head and neck, liver or kidney cancer. The source material was CD4+ or CD8+ T cells sorted from blood, sampled in a trial of the OX40 agonist ivuxolimab. J is TRBJ2-2 and V is TRBV4-2; D is uncertain. Here the CDR3 DNA reads TGTGCCAGCAGCCAAGAAGGACACACCGGGGAGCTGTTTTTT. It translates to CASSQEGHTGELFF.